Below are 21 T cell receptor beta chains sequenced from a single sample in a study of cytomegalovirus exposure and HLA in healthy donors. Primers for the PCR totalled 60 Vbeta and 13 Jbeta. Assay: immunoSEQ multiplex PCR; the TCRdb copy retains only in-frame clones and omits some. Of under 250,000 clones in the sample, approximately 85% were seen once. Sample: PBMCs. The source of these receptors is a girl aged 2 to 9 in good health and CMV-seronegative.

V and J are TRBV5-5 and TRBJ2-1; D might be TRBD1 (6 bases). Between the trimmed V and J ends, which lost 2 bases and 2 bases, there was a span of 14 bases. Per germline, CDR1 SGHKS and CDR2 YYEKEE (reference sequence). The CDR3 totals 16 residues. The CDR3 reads CASSLRTGWTYNEQFF. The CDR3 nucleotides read TGTGCCAGCAGCTTAAGAACAGGGTGGACCTACAATGAGCAGTTCTTC.

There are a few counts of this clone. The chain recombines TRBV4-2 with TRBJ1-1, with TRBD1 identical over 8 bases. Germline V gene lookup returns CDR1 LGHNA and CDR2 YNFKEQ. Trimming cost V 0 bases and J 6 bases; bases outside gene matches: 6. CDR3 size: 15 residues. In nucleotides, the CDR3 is TGTGCCAGCAGCCAAGATACCAGGGGGCTCTCTGAAGCTTTCTTT. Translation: CASSQDTRGLSEAFF.

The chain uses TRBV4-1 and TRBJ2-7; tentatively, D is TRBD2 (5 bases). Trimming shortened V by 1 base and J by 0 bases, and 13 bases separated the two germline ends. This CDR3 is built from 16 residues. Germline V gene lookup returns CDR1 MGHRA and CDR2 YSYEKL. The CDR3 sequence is CASSQVPLGGSYEQYF. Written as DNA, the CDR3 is TGCGCCAGCAGCCAAGTACCCCTTGGAGGCTCCTACGAGCAGTACTTC.

The CDR3 region is CASSFTGQGSEQYF. In DNA, the CDR3 is TGTGCCAGCAGCTTCACGGGACAGGGGTCAGAGCAGTACTTC. V usage is TRBV5-4 and J usage is TRBJ2-7; the match to TRBD1 covers 10 bases. The CDR3 is 14 residues long. Germline trimming cut 2 bases from V and 7 bases from J; bases unmatched to any gene: 6. From germline, CDR1 is SGHNT and CDR2 YYREEE (reference sequence).

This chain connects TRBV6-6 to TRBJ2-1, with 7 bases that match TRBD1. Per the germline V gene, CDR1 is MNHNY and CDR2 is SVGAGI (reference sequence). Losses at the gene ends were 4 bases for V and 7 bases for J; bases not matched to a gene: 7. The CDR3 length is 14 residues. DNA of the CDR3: TGTGCCAGCAGTTCCGGGACAGTGAAAAATGAGCAGTTCTTC. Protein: CASSSGTVKNEQFF.

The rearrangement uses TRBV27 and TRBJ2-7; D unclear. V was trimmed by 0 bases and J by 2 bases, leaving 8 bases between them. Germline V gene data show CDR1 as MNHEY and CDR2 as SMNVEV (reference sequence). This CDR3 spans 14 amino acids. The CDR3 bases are TGTGCCAGCAGTTTATCGGGCCCAACCTACGAGCAGTACTTC. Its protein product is CASSLSGPTYEQYF.

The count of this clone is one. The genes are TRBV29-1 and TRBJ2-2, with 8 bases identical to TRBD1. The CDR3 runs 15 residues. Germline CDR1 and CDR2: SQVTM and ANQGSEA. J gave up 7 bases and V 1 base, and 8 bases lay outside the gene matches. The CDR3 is CSVEAWTGYGGELFF. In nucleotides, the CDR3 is TGCAGCGTTGAAGCCTGGACAGGGTATGGCGGGGAGCTGTTTTTT.

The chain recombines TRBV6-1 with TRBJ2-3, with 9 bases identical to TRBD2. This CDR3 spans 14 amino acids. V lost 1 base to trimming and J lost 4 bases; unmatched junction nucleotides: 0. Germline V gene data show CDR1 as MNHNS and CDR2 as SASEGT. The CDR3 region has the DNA TGTGCCAGCAGTGAAGGCGGGGGGGCAGATACGCAGTATTTT. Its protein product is CASSEGGGADTQYF.

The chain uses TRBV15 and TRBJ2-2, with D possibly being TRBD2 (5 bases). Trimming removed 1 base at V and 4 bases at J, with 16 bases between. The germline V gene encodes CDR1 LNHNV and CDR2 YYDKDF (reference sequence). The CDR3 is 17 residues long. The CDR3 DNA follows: TGTGCCACCAGCAGAGGACCCCAGCGGATAGGCACCGGGGAGCTGTTTTTT. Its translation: CATSRGPQRIGTGELFF.

The CDR3 here is CAISEKNVAGGYTF. In DNA form, the CDR3 reads TGTGCCATCAGTGAGAAGAACGTCGCGGGGGGCTACACCTTC. The chain recombines TRBV10-3 with TRBJ1-2; D remains unclear. Germline CDR1 reads ENHRY; CDR2 reads SYGVKD. This CDR3 region has 14 residues. V was shortened by 2 bases and J by 8 bases, with 15 bases between the two germline ends.

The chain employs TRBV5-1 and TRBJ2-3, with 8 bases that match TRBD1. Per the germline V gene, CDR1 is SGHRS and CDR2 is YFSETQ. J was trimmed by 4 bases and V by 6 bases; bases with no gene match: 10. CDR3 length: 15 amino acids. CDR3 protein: CASTPGQGGADTQYF. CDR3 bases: TGCGCCAGCACCCCCGGACAGGGTGGGGCAGATACGCAGTATTTT.

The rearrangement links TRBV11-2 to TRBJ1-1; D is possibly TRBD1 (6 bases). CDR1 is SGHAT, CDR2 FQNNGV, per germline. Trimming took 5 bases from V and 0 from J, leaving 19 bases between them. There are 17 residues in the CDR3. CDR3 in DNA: TGTGCCAGCAGCCCCCAACTGAGGCAGGGGATGAACACTGAAGCTTTCTTT. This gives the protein CASSPQLRQGMNTEAFF.

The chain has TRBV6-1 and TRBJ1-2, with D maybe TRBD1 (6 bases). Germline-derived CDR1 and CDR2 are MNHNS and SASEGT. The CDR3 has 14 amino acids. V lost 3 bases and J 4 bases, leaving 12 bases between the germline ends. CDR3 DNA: TGTGCCAGCAGTGACAGGGGCAAGGGCTATGGCTACACCTTC. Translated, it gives CASSDRGKGYGYTF.

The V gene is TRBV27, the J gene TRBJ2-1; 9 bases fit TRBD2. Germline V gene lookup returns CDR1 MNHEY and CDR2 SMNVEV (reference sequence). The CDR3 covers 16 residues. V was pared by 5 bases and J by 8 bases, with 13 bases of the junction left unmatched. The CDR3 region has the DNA TGTGCCAGCAGTCTCCTGGCGGGGGGGTCCCCCTATGAGCAGTTCTTC. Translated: CASSLLAGGSPYEQFF.

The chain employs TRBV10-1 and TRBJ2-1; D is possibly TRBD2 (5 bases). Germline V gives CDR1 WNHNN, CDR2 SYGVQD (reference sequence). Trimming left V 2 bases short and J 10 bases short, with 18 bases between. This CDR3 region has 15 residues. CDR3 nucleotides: TGCGCCAGCAGTGAGGGCGGGCTCGGCCCCAGAGAGCAGTTCTTC. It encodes CASSEGGLGPREQFF.

The CDR3 sequence is CASSAQRTSGTDTQYF. In DNA form, the CDR3 reads TGTGCCAGCAGCGCCCAAAGGACTAGCGGTACAGATACGCAGTATTTT. V usage is TRBV9 and J usage is TRBJ2-3; TRBD2 agrees at 10 bases. The V segment lost 3 bases and the J segment 3 bases; nucleotides outside the gene matches: 7. The CDR3 contains 16 residues. CDR1 and CDR2 (germline): SGDLS, YYNGEE.

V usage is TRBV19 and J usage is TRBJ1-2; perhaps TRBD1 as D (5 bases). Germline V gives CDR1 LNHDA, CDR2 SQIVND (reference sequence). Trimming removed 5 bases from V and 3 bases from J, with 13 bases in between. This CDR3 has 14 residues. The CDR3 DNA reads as TGTGCCAGTAGTTACGGGGGGGGGTACTATGGCTACACCTTC. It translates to CASSYGGGYYGYTF.

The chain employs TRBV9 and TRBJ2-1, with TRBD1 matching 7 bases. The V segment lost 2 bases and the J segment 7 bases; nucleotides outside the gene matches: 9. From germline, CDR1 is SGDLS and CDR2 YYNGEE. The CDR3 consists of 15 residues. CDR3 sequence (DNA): TGTGCCAGCAGCGTTCCTGACCGACAGGGAAATGAGCAGTTCTTC. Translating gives CASSVPDRQGNEQFF. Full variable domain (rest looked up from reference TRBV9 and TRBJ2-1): DSGVTQTPKHLITATGQRVTLRCSPRSGDLSVYWYQQSLDQGLQFLIQYYNGEERAKGNILERFSAQQFPDLHSELNLSSLELGDSALYFCASSVPDRQGNEQFFGPGTRLTVL.

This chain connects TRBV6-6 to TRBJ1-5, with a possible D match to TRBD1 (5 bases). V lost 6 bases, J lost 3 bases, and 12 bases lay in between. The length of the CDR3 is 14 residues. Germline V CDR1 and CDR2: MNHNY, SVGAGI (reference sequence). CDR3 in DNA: TGTGCCAGCAGCTTCGACAGCATCAATCAGCCCCAGCATTTT. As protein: CASSFDSINQPQHF.

The CDR3 reads CASSPHRGGNTIYF. CDR3 coding DNA: TGTGCCAGCAGCCCCCACAGGGGCGGAAACACCATATATTTT. The rearrangement joins TRBV14 to TRBJ1-3; 7 positions match TRBD1. Per germline, CDR1 SGHDN and CDR2 FVKESK. The CDR3 spans 14 residues. The J segment lost 4 bases and the V segment lost 4 bases, leaving 4 bases of the junction unmatched.

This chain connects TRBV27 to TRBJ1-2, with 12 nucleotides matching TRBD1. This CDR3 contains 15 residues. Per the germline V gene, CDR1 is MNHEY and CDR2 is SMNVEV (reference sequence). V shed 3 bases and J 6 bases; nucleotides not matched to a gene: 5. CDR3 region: CASSLGQGAIDGYTF. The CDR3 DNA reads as TGTGCCAGCAGTTTGGGACAGGGGGCGATTGATGGCTACACCTTC.